This T cell receptor beta chain was sequenced for a study of blood T cell repertoires in COVID-19. Study at large: Sources were T cells, B-cell-depleted T cells, or PBMCs; the material itself was cDNA or gDNA.

This clone was counted a single time. This CDR3 comprises 17 residues. Losses at the gene ends were 2 bases for V and 2 bases for J; bases not matched to a gene: 11. Per germline, CDR1 LNHDA and CDR2 SQIVND (reference sequence). Measured with immunoSEQ multiplex PCR; TCRdb has only the in-frame clones, and not every one. Seen here are more than 350,000 clones, about 89% observed once, and the top ten hold more than 9%. The material sequenced was peripheral blood. The receptor was derived from a woman aged 30 to 39 with COVID-19, enrolled during active disease. The V and J genes are TRBV19 and TRBJ1-2; 7 nucleotides agree with TRBD1. The CDR3 DNA sequence: TGTGCCAGTAGTATATGGAAGCTGAGGACAGGCAACTATGGCTACACCTTC. Its protein product is CASSIWKLRTGNYGYTF.